This passage covers 28 T cell receptor beta chains from one sample sequenced in a study of blood T cells in healthy people across ages. Using a J-beta primer mix together with a sample-barcoded 5' primer, a second PCR was run for roughly 6 to 12 cycles. TCRdb reprocessed the 5' RACE reads with MiXCR, giving one entry per CDR3 protein. The sample lists over 1,500,000 distinct CDR3 sequences, less than 50% occurring once. Material: blood. The receptors here all came from a woman between 40 and 50 years old in good health.

This chain connects TRBV20-1 to TRBJ2-5, with TRBD2 matching 10 bases. Per the germline V gene, CDR1 is DFQATT and CDR2 is SNEGSKA (reference sequence). This CDR3 spans 18 amino acids. Unmatched junction bases numbered 27, after V lost 6 bases and J lost 11 bases. The CDR3 is CSAQRGGFASGGYNEQYF. In nucleotides, the CDR3 is TGCAGTGCCCAGAGAGGGGGATTCGCTAGCGGGGGTTACAATGAGCAGTACTTC.

This chain joins TRBV20-1 and TRBJ2-1, with D perhaps matching TRBD1 (6 bases). Germline CDR1 is DFQATT and CDR2 is SNEGSKA (reference sequence). V lost 5 bases, J lost 6 bases, and 14 bases lay in between. CDR3 length equals 13 residues. CDR3 residues: CSAPPGVGNEQFF. CDR3 nucleotides: TGCAGTGCTCCCCCAGGGGTCGGCAATGAGCAGTTCTTC.

The chain carries TRBV20-1 and TRBJ2-7, with D tentatively TRBD2 (6 bases). Germline assignment: CDR1 DFQATT and CDR2 SNEGSKA (reference sequence). CDR3 length: 16 residues. Trimming pared 0 bases from V and 5 bases from J, leaving 20 bases between. CDR3 amino acids: CSARDKSRARDDEQYF. DNA for the CDR3: TGCAGTGCTAGAGATAAGAGTCGAGCGCGGGACGACGAGCAGTACTTC.

In its sample, this clonotype was seen once. A much bigger clone sits one base away, suggesting this may be a read error. The chain employs TRBV6-4 and TRBJ2-5, with TRBD1 matching over 7 bases. The J call may be wrong; the DNA end is better matched by TRBJ2-1. This CDR3 spans 15 amino acids. Looked up from germline, CDR1 is MRHNA and CDR2 is SNTAGT. Written as DNA, the CDR3 is TGTGCCAGCAGTGCCCAGGGACAGTGGGGAGAGACCCAGTTCTTC. This sequence encodes CASSAQGQWGETQFF.

The chain recombines TRBV7-3 with TRBJ2-3; TRBD1 matches at 7 bases. Germline V lookup: CDR1 SGHTA, CDR2 FQGTGA. V was clipped by 5 bases and J by 3 bases; unmatched bases: 8. The CDR3 spans 15 residues. The DNA for the CDR3 is TGTGCCAGCAGCGCAAGGGGGCTGCGAACAGATACGCAGTATTTT. Translating gives CASSARGLRTDTQYF. The complete variable domain, with remaining parts taken from reference TRBV7-3 and TRBJ2-3, reads GAGVSQTPSNKVTEKGKYVELRCDPISGHTALYWYRQSLGQGPEFLIYFQGTGAADDSGLPNDRFFAVRPEGSVSTLKIQRTERGDSAVYLCASSARGLRTDTQYFGPGTRLTVL.

The table lists this clonotype with a few counts. The V gene is TRBV5-1, the J gene TRBJ2-5, with D perhaps assigned TRBD1 or TRBD2 (5 bases each). The germline V gene has CDR1 SGHRS and CDR2 YFSETQ. The CDR3 spans 14 residues. V lost 3 bases and J lost 3, with 12 bases in between. As DNA, the CDR3 is TGCGCCAGCAGCTGGGGGATGGCAGAAGAGACCCAGTACTTC. This encodes CASSWGMAEETQYF.

V usage is TRBV20-1 and J usage is TRBJ2-3; D is uncertain. The CDR3 loop spans 13 amino acids. Germline V gene data show CDR1 as DFQATT and CDR2 as SNEGSKA (reference sequence). Trimming took 0 bases from V and 2 from J, leaving 6 bases between them. For the CDR3, the DNA is TGCAGTGCTAGAGAGCCTACCACAGATACGCAGTATTTT. Its protein is CSAREPTTDTQYF.

This clonotype was counted only a few times. Possible read error: a much larger clone is one base away. The CDR3 nucleotides are TGTGCCAGCAGCCGGGGACTAGCGGCCAGCTCCTACAATGAGCAGTACTTC. The encoded protein is CASSRGLAASSYNEQYF. The chain joins TRBV14 to TRBJ2-1; 11 positions agree with TRBD2. The J call may be incorrect, as the DNA end agrees better with TRBJ2-7. Germline V CDR1 and CDR2: SGHDN, FVKESK. This CDR3 comprises 17 residues.

This clonotype was picked up a small number of times. The chain carries TRBV27 and TRBJ2-7; TRBD1 matches 12 bases. Unmatched junction bases numbered 2, after V lost 6 bases and J lost 2 bases. This CDR3 is 14 amino acids long. In germline, CDR1 is MNHEY, CDR2 SMNVEV (reference sequence). The CDR3 loop reads CASRGQGAPYEQYF. The CDR3 DNA is TGTGCCAGCAGGGGACAGGGGGCCCCCTACGAGCAGTACTTC.

A remark on this clonotype: The junction and the germline gene differ at one end; a read error may be behind it. This rearrangement joins TRBV20-1 to TRBJ2-1; no firm D call. This CDR3 spans 14 amino acids. Germline V CDR1 and CDR2: DFQATT, SNEGSKA (reference sequence). CDR3: CSAGDLLAYNEQFF. In nucleotides, the CDR3 is TGCAGTGCTGGAGATCTACTGGCCTACAATGAGCAGTTCTTC.

This chain uses TRBV20-1 with TRBJ2-1, with D uncertain. CDR1 is DFQATT and CDR2 is SNEGSKA in the germline V gene (reference sequence). The CDR3 sequence is 12 residues long. Trimming cost V 0 bases and J 10 bases, with 10 bases left between them. The CDR3 is CSARDLRREQFF. CDR3 sequence (DNA): TGCAGTGCTAGAGATCTCAGGCGGGAGCAGTTCTTC.

Points on this clonotype: Given a much more abundant clone one base away, this may be a read error. V is TRBV6-2 or TRBV6-3 and J is TRBJ2-7, with TRBD1 matching over 9 bases. Germline CDR1 and CDR2: MNHEY and SVGEGT. With V trimmed by 5 bases and J by 2 bases, 4 bases remained unmatched. The CDR3 length is 14 residues. CDR3 DNA sequence: TGTGCCAGCAGTGACGACAGGGGGGCCTACGAGCAGTACTTC. Translation gives CASSDDRGAYEQYF.

The V call is TRBV3-1, the J call TRBJ2-3, with D unresolved. CDR1 and CDR2 from the germline V gene are LGHDT and YNNKEL (reference sequence). The V end was cut by 4 bases, the J end by 13 bases, with 15 bases between. This CDR3 contains 12 residues. The CDR3 region is CASSPGPDRKYF. DNA for the CDR3: TGTGCCAGCAGCCCCGGGCCCGATCGAAAGTATTTT.

The chain uses TRBV20-1 and TRBJ2-1; D gene ambiguous. Trimming removed 5 bases at V and 3 bases at J, with 14 bases between. The CDR3 consists of 14 residues. Germline loops: CDR1 DFQATT, CDR2 SNEGSKA (reference sequence). In DNA form, the CDR3 reads TGCAGTGCTCAGAGCGCCTCTATCTACAATGAGCAGTTCTTC. Translation: CSAQSASIYNEQFF.

This clonotype was seen only a few times. This chain joins TRBV4-3 and TRBJ2-5; 7 nucleotides match TRBD1. The CDR3 sequence is 14 residues long. Germline V gene lookup returns CDR1 LGHNA and CDR2 YSLEER. The junction had 5 bases not matched to a gene; V was cut back by 2 bases and J by 5 bases. In nucleotides, the CDR3 is TGCGCCAGCAGCCAAATAGACAGGGACGAGACCCAGTACTTC. It translates to CASSQIDRDETQYF.

The chain uses TRBV18 and TRBJ2-1, with D perhaps matching TRBD1 (6 bases). Trimming removed 4 bases from V and 5 bases from J, with 12 bases in between. Germline values: CDR1 KGHSH, CDR2 LQKENI. The CDR3 covers 14 residues. DNA for the CDR3: TGTGCCAGCTCACGACAGGAAGTAAACAATGAGCAGTTCTTC. Encoded protein: CASSRQEVNNEQFF.

The chain combines TRBV10-2 with TRBJ1-2; possible D gene TRBD1, 6 bases. The CDR3 sequence is 15 residues long. V lost 3 bases and J 3 bases, leaving 14 bases between the germline ends. Per germline, CDR1 WSHSY and CDR2 SAAADI. The CDR3 sequence is CASSEVTGGYYGYTF. CDR3 DNA sequence: TGCGCCAGCAGTGAAGTGACAGGCGGATACTATGGCTACACCTTC.

The genes are TRBV5-1 and TRBJ2-7, with TRBD2 identical over 9 bases. Trimming at V came to 3 bases and at J to 1 base, leaving 8 bases not matched to a gene. The CDR3 has 16 amino acids. Per germline, CDR1 SGHRS and CDR2 YFSETQ. The chain's CDR3 is CASSSGLAPRSYEQYF. DNA for the CDR3: TGCGCCAGCAGCTCGGGACTAGCTCCTCGATCCTACGAGCAGTACTTC.

This sequence joins TRBV4-3 and TRBJ1-2; possibly TRBD1 for D (5 bases). With 1 base removed from V and 5 bases from J, the gap between germline ends came to 14 bases. Germline CDR1 is LGHNA and CDR2 is YSLEER. The CDR3 is 15 residues long. The CDR3 loop is CASSQVRWGGYGYTF. Here the CDR3 DNA reads TGCGCCAGCAGCCAAGTTAGGTGGGGGGGATATGGCTACACCTTC.

This rearrangement joins TRBV15 to TRBJ1-2; 9 positions match TRBD1. The ends lost 4 bases at V and 5 bases at J; junction bases unmatched: 11. The CDR3 runs 16 residues. Germline values: CDR1 LNHNV, CDR2 YYDKDF (reference sequence). CDR3 residues: CATSINTGGAGYGYTF. CDR3 sequence (DNA): TGTGCCACCAGCATAAACACAGGGGGCGCAGGATATGGCTACACCTTC.

Notes on this clonotype: A much larger clone is a single base away; this may be a read error. The chain employs TRBV28 and TRBJ1-2; possible D gene TRBD1, 6 bases. The germline V and J ends were trimmed by 6 bases and 5 bases, with 10 bases remaining between them. Germline CDR1 and CDR2: MDHEN and SYDVKM. The CDR3 loop spans 12 amino acids. The CDR3 coding sequence is TGTGCCAGCAGGCAAACAGGGTATGGCTACACCTTC. This codes for CASRQTGYGYTF.

This clonotype was detected a few times. CDR3 nucleotide sequence: TGTGCCATCAGCCCGGACAGGGACCCACCTAACTATGGCTACACCTTC. Protein sequence: CAISPDRDPPNYGYTF. The rearrangement joins TRBV10-3 to TRBJ1-2; TRBD1 matches at 8 bases. Unmatched junction bases numbered 9, after V lost 6 bases and J lost 0 bases. Per the germline V gene, CDR1 is ENHRY and CDR2 is SYGVKD. The CDR3 runs 16 residues.

This clonotype was picked up a small number of times. The J gene is TRBJ2-5, the V gene TRBV7-6; tentatively, D is TRBD2 (5 bases). V lost 5 bases and J 4 bases, leaving 17 bases between the germline ends. The CDR3 sequence is 15 residues long. CDR1 and CDR2 from the germline V gene are SGHVS and FNYEAQ. The CDR3 sequence is CASSSTPGSGETQYF. CDR3 in DNA: TGTGCCAGCAGCAGTACGCCGGGGTCAGGAGAGACCCAGTACTTC.

The chain uses TRBV20-1 and TRBJ2-7; D is undetermined. V shed 1 base and J shed 2 bases, with 9 bases lying between them. The CDR3 has 13 residues. Germline V gene data show CDR1 as DFQATT and CDR2 as SNEGSKA (reference sequence). The CDR3 is CSARGPLTYEQYF. Written as DNA, the CDR3 is TGCAGTGCTAGAGGCCCCTTGACCTACGAGCAGTACTTC.

The gene calls are TRBV4-1 and TRBJ1-1, with no clear D. The V gene lost 1 base and the J gene lost 4 bases, with 13 bases spanning the gap. Germline assignment: CDR1 MGHRA and CDR2 YSYEKL. The CDR3 runs to 15 residues. The CDR3 loop reads CASSQGVGRPTEAFF. In DNA, the CDR3 is TGCGCCAGCAGCCAAGGCGTAGGGCGGCCCACTGAAGCTTTCTTT.

The CDR3 spells CASSRQIGAQETQYF. CDR3 in DNA: TGTGCCAGCAGCCGTCAGATCGGAGCGCAAGAGACCCAGTACTTC. The V and J genes are TRBV3-1 and TRBJ2-5; the D is unclear. Deletions cut 4 bases from V and 2 bases from J, with 14 bases between. Germline CDR1 and CDR2: LGHDT and YNNKEL (reference sequence). The CDR3 is 15 residues long.

The chain recombines TRBV12-3 or TRBV12-4 with TRBJ2-7, with 8 nucleotides matching TRBD1. CDR3 length equals 15 residues. The junction had 13 bases not matched to a gene; V was cut back by 8 bases and J by 4 bases. This chain's CDR3 is CASESLSRGLYEQYF. CDR3 nucleotide sequence: TGTGCCAGCGAATCACTTAGCAGGGGGCTTTACGAGCAGTACTTC.

The CDR3, as DNA: TGTGCCAGCAGCTTGGATCTAGCGGGGGTACAAGAGACCCAGTACTTC. Protein sequence: CASSLDLAGVQETQYF. The rearrangement uses TRBV5-6 and TRBJ2-5; 10 nucleotides agree with TRBD2. The germline CDR1 and CDR2 sequences are SGHDT and YYEEEE. CDR3 size: 16 residues. The V and J ends lost 0 bases and 2 bases, in that order; junction bases with no gene match: 4.